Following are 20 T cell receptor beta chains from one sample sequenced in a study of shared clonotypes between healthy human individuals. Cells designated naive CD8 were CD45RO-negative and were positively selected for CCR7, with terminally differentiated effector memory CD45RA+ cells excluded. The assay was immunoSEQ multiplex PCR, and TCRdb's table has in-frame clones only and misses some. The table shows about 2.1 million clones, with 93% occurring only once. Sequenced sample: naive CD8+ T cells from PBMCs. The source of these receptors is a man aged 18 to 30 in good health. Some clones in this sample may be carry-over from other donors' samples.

CDR3 nucleotides: TGTGCCAGCAGTGAAAACCCCTGGACCTTGGGAACTGAGCAGTTCTTC. Translating it yields CASSENPWTLGTEQFF. The chain employs TRBV6-1 and TRBJ2-1; no firm D call. The CDR3 covers 16 residues. The V gene's germline CDR1 is MNHNS and CDR2 SASEGT. V gave up 2 bases and J gave up 9 bases, with 20 bases separating them.

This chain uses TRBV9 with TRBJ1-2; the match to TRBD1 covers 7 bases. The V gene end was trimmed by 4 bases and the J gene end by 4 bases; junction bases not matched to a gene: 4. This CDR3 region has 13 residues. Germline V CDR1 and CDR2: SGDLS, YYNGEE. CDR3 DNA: TGTGCCAGCAGCCCGGGACAGTCCTATGGCTACACCTTC. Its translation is CASSPGQSYGYTF.

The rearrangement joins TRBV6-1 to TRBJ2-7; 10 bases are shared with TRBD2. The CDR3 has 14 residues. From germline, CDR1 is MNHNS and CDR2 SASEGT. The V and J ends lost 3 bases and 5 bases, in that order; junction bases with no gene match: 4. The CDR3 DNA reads TGTGCCAGCAGTGATTTAGCGGGAGGTCACGAGCAGTACTTC. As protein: CASSDLAGGHEQYF.

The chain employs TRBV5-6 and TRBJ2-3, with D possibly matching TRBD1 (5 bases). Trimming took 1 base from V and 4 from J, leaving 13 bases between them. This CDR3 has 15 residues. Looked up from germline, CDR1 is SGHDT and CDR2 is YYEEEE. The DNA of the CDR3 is TGTGCCAGCAGCTTGAAAGGGGTGGGTGCAGATACGCAGTATTTT. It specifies CASSLKGVGADTQYF.

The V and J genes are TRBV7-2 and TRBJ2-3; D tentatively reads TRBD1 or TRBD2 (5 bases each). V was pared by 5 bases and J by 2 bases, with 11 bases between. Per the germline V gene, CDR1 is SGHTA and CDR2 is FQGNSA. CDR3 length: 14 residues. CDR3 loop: CASSRGPNTDTQYF. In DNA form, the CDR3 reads TGTGCCAGCAGCAGGGGACCAAACACAGATACGCAGTATTTT.

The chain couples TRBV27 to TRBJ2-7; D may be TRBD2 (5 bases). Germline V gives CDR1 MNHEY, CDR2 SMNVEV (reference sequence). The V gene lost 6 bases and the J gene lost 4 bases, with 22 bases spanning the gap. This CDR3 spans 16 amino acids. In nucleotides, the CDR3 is TGTGCCAGCAGCCAGCCCAAACTAGACGGTGGATACGAGCAGTACTTC. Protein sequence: CASSQPKLDGGYEQYF.

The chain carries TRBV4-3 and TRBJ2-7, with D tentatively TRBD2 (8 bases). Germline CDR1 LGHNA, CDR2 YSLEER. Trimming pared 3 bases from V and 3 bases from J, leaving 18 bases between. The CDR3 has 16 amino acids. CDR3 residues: CASSQVAGRGLYEQYF. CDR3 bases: TGCGCCAGCAGCCAGGTAGCGGGGAGGGGGCTCTACGAGCAGTACTTC.

This CDR3 is CASSLGRTGWEPQHF. In DNA form, the CDR3 reads TGTGCCAGCAGCTTAGGGCGGACGGGTTGGGAACCCCAGCATTTT. The rearrangement links TRBV7-9 to TRBJ1-5; D uncertain. The V and J ends lost 1 base and 10 bases respectively, with 17 bases between them. The CDR3 spans 15 residues. The germline CDR1 and CDR2 sequences are SEHNR and FQNEAQ (reference sequence).

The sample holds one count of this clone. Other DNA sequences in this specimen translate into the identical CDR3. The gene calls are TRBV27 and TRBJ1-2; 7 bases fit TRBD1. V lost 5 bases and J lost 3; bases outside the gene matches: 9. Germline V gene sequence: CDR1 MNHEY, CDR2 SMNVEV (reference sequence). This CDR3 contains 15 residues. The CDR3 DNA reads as TGTGCCAGCAGTCCCCGGCAAGGGGGCTACTATGGCTACACCTTC. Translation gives CASSPRQGGYYGYTF.

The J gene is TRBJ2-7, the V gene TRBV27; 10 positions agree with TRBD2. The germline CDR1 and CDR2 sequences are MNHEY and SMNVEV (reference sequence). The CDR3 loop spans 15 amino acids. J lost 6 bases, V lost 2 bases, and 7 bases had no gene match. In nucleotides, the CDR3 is TGTGCCAGCAGTTTAACGCTAGCGGGAGAAGGCGAGCAGTACTTC. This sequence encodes CASSLTLAGEGEQYF.

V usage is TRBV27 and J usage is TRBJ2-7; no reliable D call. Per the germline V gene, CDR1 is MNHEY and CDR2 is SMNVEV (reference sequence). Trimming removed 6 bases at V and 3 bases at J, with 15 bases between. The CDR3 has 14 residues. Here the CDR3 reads CASSPGRIHYEQYF. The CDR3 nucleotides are TGTGCCAGCAGCCCCGGACGGATACACTACGAGCAGTACTTC.

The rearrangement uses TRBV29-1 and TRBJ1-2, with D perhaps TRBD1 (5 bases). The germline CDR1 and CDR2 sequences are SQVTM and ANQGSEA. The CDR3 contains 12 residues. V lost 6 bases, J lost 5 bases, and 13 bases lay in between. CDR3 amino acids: CSVQDLPYGYTF. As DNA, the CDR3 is TGCAGCGTACAGGACCTCCCTTATGGCTACACCTTC.

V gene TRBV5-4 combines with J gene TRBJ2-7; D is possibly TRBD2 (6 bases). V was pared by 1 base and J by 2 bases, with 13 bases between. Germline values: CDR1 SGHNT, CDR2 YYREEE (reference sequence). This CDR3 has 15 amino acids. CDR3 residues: CASSLRRERTYEQYF. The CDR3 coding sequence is TGTGCCAGCAGCTTGCGGCGGGAACGAACCTACGAGCAGTACTTC.

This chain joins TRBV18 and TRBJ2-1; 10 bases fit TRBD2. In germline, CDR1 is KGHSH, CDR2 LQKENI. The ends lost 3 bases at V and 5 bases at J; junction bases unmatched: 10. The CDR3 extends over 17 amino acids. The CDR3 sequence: CASSPPKGTSGNNEQFF. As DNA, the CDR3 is TGTGCCAGCTCACCGCCTAAAGGAACTAGCGGGAACAATGAGCAGTTCTTC.

The CDR3 here is CASSQDRRGGLEQYF. DNA for the CDR3: TGCGCCAGCAGCCAAGATCGGAGGGGGGGCCTCGAGCAGTACTTC. V usage is TRBV4-3 and J usage is TRBJ2-7; possible D gene TRBD2, 7 bases. Trimming took 0 bases from V and 6 from J, leaving 15 bases between them. This CDR3 has 15 amino acids. Germline assignment: CDR1 LGHNA and CDR2 YSLEER.

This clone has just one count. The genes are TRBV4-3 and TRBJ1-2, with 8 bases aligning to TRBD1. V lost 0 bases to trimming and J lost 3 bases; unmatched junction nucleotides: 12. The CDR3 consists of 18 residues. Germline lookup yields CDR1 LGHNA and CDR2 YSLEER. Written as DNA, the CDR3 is TGCGCCAGCAGCCAAGAAAAGATGGGCCCGGACAGGGACTATGGCTACACCTTC. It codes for CASSQEKMGPDRDYGYTF.

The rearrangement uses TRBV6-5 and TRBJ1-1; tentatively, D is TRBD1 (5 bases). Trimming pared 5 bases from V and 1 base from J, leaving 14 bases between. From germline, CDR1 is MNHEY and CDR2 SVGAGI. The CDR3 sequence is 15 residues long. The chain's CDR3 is CASSLTRTGNTEAFF. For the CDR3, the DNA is TGTGCCAGCAGTCTCACTCGAACAGGGAACACTGAAGCTTTCTTT.

CDR3 residues: CASSFFPTEAFF. DNA of the CDR3: TGTGCCAGCAGCTTTTTTCCAACAGAAGCTTTCTTT. The chain combines TRBV5-8 with TRBJ1-1; D remains ambiguous. This CDR3 contains 12 residues. Germline CDR1 is SGHTS and CDR2 is YDEGEE. V was shortened by 2 bases and J by 8 bases, with 10 bases between the two germline ends.

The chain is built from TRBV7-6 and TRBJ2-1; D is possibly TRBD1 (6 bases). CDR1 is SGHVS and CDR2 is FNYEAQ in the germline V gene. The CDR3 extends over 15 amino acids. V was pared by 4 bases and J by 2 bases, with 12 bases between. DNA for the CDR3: TGTGCCAGCAGCTCTCTCAGGACAGCCTACAATGAGCAGTTCTTC. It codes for CASSSLRTAYNEQFF.

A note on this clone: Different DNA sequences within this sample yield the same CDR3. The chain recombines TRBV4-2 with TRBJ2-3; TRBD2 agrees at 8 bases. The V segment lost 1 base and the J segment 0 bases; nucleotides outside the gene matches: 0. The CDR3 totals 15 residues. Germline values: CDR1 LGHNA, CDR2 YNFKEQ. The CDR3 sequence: CASSQVAGSTDTQYF. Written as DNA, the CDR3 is TGTGCCAGCAGCCAAGTAGCGGGAAGCACAGATACGCAGTATTTT.